This T cell receptor beta chain was captured by sequencing in a study of blood T cell repertoires in COVID-19. Study-level background: Italy, Spain and the United States were the sources of the convalescent and acute COVID-19 samples. The cDNA or gDNA used as material had been derived from T cells, B-cell-depleted T cells, or PBMCs.

Trimming took 4 bases from V and 4 from J; bases not matched to a gene: 6. The germline V gene has CDR1 SQVTM and CDR2 ANQGSEA. The CDR3 runs to 13 residues. Original methodology: The authors estimated nucleated cell counts from reference gene primer amplification. Using immunoSEQ multiplex PCR, the repertoire was profiled, and TCRdb retains in-frame clones only, with some absent. V and J calls and clone size are copied from that table; D and trimming were computed from the DNA. The sample lists some 250,000 clones, approximately 80% seen once, with under 30% in the top ten. The TCR was taken from a man aged 40-49 years with acute or convalescent COVID-19. The chain uses TRBV29-1 and TRBJ2-7; TRBD1 aligns across 8 bases. Input material: peripheral blood. The CDR3: CSVGGQALYEQYF. CDR3 nucleotide sequence: TGCAGCGTTGGGGGACAGGCTCTTTACGAGCAGTACTTC.